These 18 T cell receptor beta chains were all obtained from the same sample, sequenced in a study of T cell repertoires in cytomegalovirus infection. TCRdb analysed the reads with MiXCR anew, one entry per CDR3 protein. The table shows about 490,000 distinct CDR3 sequences, with 11% occurring only once. Source material: PBMCs. All receptors come from a human donor in good health (CMV status not recorded). Some clones in this sample may be carry-over from other donors' samples.

Of note for this clonotype: An end of the junction does not agree with germline; a read error may underlie this. The chain carries TRBV11-2 and TRBJ1-3; D is possibly TRBD1 (6 bases). Germline loops: CDR1 SGHAT, CDR2 FQNNGV. There are 18 residues in the CDR3. CDR3 sequence reads: CASRRGGQRFHSGNTICF. CDR3 sequence (DNA): TGTGCCAGCAGAAGAGGCGGACAGCGATTTCACTCTGGAAACACCATATGTTTT.

Turning to this clonotype: This may arise from a read error, as a much more abundant clone is one base away. This chain uses TRBV27 with TRBJ2-1; possible D gene TRBD2, 6 bases. Germline values: CDR1 MNHEY, CDR2 SMNVEV (reference sequence). V lost 4 bases to trimming and J lost 5 bases, with 15 bases between them. CDR3 length: 15 amino acids. The CDR3 protein is CASSSLTSRNNEQFF. CDR3 DNA sequence: TGTGCCAGCAGTTCCCTCACTAGCCGAAACAATGAGCAGTTCTTC.

This chain uses TRBV6-5 with TRBJ1-4; D not certain. The germline gives CDR1 MNHEY, CDR2 SVGAGI. The V gene lost 6 bases and the J gene lost 8 bases, with 7 bases spanning the gap. The CDR3 consists of 11 residues. CDR3 in DNA: TGTGCCAGCAGAACAGTGGAAAAACTGTTTTTT. Translated, it gives CASRTVEKLFF.

The chain combines TRBV7-9 with TRBJ2-7, with TRBD1 identical over 9 bases. V dropped 5 bases and J dropped 3; count of bases not matched to a gene: 14. The length of the CDR3 is 17 residues. Per germline, CDR1 SEHNR and CDR2 FQNEAQ (reference sequence). CDR3 protein: CASSPIHRDRAHYEQYF. CDR3 DNA: TGTGCCAGCAGCCCGATTCACCGGGACAGGGCCCACTACGAGCAGTACTTC.

Many counts were recorded for this clonotype. The chain couples TRBV7-8 to TRBJ1-5; D gene unclear. The V gene lost 5 bases and the J gene lost 0 bases, with 14 bases spanning the gap. CDR3 length: 16 amino acids. Germline V lookup: CDR1 SGHVS, CDR2 FQNEAQ. CDR3: CASSKGRPYSNQPQHF. CDR3 DNA: TGTGCCAGCAGCAAAGGACGGCCTTATAGCAATCAGCCCCAGCATTTT.

The chain employs TRBV12-3 or TRBV12-4 and TRBJ2-2; 7 positions agree with TRBD2. With 7 bases clipped from V and 7 bases from J, the junction kept 9 bases outside the gene matches. The CDR3 has 14 residues. Here the CDR3 reads CASTIAGAGGELFF. The CDR3 nucleotides are TGTGCCAGCACTATCGCGGGAGCCGGCGGGGAGCTGTTTTTT.

This clonotype was found many times. The gene calls are TRBV25-1 and TRBJ1-1, with 7 bases that match TRBD1. Germline lookup yields CDR1 MGHDK and CDR2 SYGVNS. The V and J ends lost 3 bases and 5 bases, in that order; junction bases with no gene match: 6. The length of the CDR3 is 14 residues. CDR3 sequence (DNA): TGTGCCAGCAGTGAGGACAGGTTTTTTACTGAAGCTTTCTTT. Amino acid sequence: CASSEDRFFTEAFF.

This clonotype was counted at least ten times. The CDR3 nucleotides are TGTGCCAGCAGTTCCACAGGTCTCGCGCAGTACTTC. This sequence encodes CASSSTGLAQYF. The J gene is TRBJ2-7, the V gene TRBV12-3 or TRBV12-4, with D possibly matching TRBD1 (5 bases). The CDR3 totals 12 residues. Trimming removed 4 bases from V and 9 bases from J, with 13 bases in between.

This clonotype was detected many times. V gene TRBV6-1 combines with J gene TRBJ2-1; 11 positions match TRBD2. This CDR3 is 15 amino acids long. Trimming removed 10 bases from V and 4 bases from J; junction bases left unmatched: 9. In germline, CDR1 is MNHNS, CDR2 SASEGT. The CDR3 DNA reads TGTGCCACGCATAGCGGGGGGGTCTTGTACAATGAGCAGTTCTTC. It is translated as CATHSGGVLYNEQFF.

A few counts support this clonotype. The chain is built from TRBV29-1 and TRBJ1-5; D is uncertain. Germline lookup yields CDR1 SQVTM and CDR2 ANQGSEA. V lost 5 bases and J 3 bases, leaving 2 bases between the germline ends. This CDR3 is built from 10 residues. CDR3 bases: TGCAGCGTTCACAATCAGCCCCAGCATTTT. This encodes CSVHNQPQHF.

This clonotype was counted many times. The chain recombines TRBV6-1 with TRBJ2-3; D possibly corresponds to TRBD2 (5 bases). Germline CDR1 reads MNHNS; CDR2 reads SASEGT. The CDR3 has 14 residues. Trimming shortened V by 0 bases and J by 10 bases, and 14 bases separated the two germline ends. DNA for the CDR3: TGTGCCAGCAGTGAAGCGCGTCCGTGGGGAGCGCAGTATTTT. Translated: CASSEARPWGAQYF.

In this sample, this clonotype turned up many times. DNA for the CDR3: TGTGCCAGCAGCACCGGACATGGCTACACCTTC. Protein: CASSTGHGYTF. The J gene is TRBJ1-2, the V gene TRBV5-6; no firm D call. Trimming removed 4 bases at V and 6 bases at J, with 7 bases between. The length of the CDR3 is 11 residues. CDR1 SGHDT and CDR2 YYEEEE come from the germline V gene.

This clonotype has at least ten counts. The genes are TRBV6-6 and TRBJ2-2; possible D gene TRBD2, 6 bases. CDR1 and CDR2 (germline): MNHNY, SVGAGI (reference sequence). Trimming left V 10 bases short and J 5 bases short, with 20 bases between. The CDR3 has 15 amino acids. The CDR3 nucleotides are TGTGCCACCCCCCGGGGAGGAATTCGGACCGGGGAGCTGTTTTTT. It translates to CATPRGGIRTGELFF.

This clonotype came up many times. The CDR3 sequence: CAISESTSGSGNTGELFF. Here the CDR3 DNA reads TGTGCCATCAGTGAGTCGACTAGCGGGAGCGGAAACACCGGGGAGCTGTTTTTT. V gene TRBV10-3 combines with J gene TRBJ2-2, with 12 bases lining up with TRBD2. Germline loops: CDR1 ENHRY, CDR2 SYGVKD. This CDR3 comprises 18 residues. V shed 0 bases, J shed 2 bases, and the junction held 4 bases outside the gene matches.

This clonotype turned up a few times. The rearrangement links TRBV5-1 to TRBJ1-6, with 9 positions matching TRBD1. CDR1 is SGHRS and CDR2 is YFSETQ in the germline V gene. The trim removed 5 bases at V and 8 bases at J, leaving 8 bases unmatched. This CDR3 has 15 amino acids. CDR3 loop: CASRPTGGRDSPLHF. The CDR3 DNA reads TGCGCCAGCAGGCCAACAGGGGGCAGGGATTCACCCCTCCACTTT.

At least ten counts were recorded for this clonotype. This rearrangement joins TRBV20-1 to TRBJ1-5, with TRBD1 as a possible D gene (5 bases). Germline CDR1 reads DFQATT; CDR2 reads SNEGSKA (reference sequence). Trimming took 6 bases from V and 1 from J, leaving 19 bases between them. This CDR3 has 16 residues. CDR3 nucleotide sequence: TGCAGTGCGTTACAAAGGGGTGGTTGGAGCAATCAGCCCCAGCATTTT. This translates into CSALQRGGWSNQPQHF.

The V gene is TRBV12-3 or TRBV12-4, the J gene TRBJ2-3, with a weak D call TRBD2 (7 bases). The CDR3 sequence is 16 residues long. Between the trimmed V and J ends, which lost 3 bases and 0 bases, there was a span of 13 bases. The DNA for the CDR3 is TGTGCCAGCAGTTTTTCGGGGGGCCCTAGCACAGATACGCAGTATTTT. Translation: CASSFSGGPSTDTQYF.

V gene TRBV12-3 or TRBV12-4 combines with J gene TRBJ1-1, with no clear D. Trimming removed 10 bases from V and 8 bases from J, with 20 bases in between. The CDR3 has 13 residues. For the CDR3, the DNA is TGTGCCACCCCTCCCCCTTCATTTGACGAAGCTTTCTTT. Encoded protein: CATPPPSFDEAFF.